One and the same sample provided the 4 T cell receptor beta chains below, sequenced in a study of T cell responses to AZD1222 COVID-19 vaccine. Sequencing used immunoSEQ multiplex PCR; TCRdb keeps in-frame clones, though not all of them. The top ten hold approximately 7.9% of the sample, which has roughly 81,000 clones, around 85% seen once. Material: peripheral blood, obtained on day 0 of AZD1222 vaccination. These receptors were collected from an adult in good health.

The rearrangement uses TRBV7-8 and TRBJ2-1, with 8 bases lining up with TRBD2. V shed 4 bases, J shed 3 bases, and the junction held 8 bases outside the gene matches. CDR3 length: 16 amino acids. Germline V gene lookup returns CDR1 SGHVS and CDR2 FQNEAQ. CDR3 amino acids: CASSSRGTSGYNEQFF. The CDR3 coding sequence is TGTGCCAGCAGCTCGAGAGGAACTAGCGGCTACAATGAGCAGTTCTTC.

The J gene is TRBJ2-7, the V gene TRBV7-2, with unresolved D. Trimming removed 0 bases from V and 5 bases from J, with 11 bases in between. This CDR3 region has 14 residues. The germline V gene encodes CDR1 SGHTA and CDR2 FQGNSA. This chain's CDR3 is CASSLALTRHEQYF. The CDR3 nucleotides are TGTGCCAGCAGCTTAGCGTTGACCAGGCACGAGCAGTACTTC.

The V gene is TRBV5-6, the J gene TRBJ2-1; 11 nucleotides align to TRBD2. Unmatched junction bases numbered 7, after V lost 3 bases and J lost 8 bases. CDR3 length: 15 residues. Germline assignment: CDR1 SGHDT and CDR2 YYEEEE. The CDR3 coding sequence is TGTGCCAGCAGCTCGGGACTAGCGGTGTCTTATGAGCAGTTCTTC. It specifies CASSSGLAVSYEQFF.

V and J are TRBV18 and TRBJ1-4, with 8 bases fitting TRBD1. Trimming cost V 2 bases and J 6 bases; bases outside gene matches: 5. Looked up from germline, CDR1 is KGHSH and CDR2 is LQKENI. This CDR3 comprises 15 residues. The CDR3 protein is CASSPGQGIYEKLFF. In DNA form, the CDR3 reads TGTGCCAGCTCACCAGGACAGGGAATTTATGAAAAACTGTTTTTT.